This paragraph reports one T cell receptor beta chain. This clone was picked up a small number of times. Its antigen remains undetermined. Per-base qualities were not stored, and no clone one base away is much larger. This sample stems from a study of shared clonotypes between healthy human individuals (TCRdb year 2020). Study-wide context: The cohort comprised a couple of women and a few men aged 18 to 49 years. To increase sequencing depth and limit assay-specific biases, TCR repertoire library preparation and sequencing were carried out by different laboratories using diverse techniques. To estimate repertoire size and how much clonotype sharing occurs between individuals, the study deeply sequenced the blood TCR repertoires of five or six healthy adults. For each donor, CD4 naive and CD4 memory were each given three plates, CD8 naive was given two plates, and CD8 memory was given one plate. Each donor's leukapheresis produced roughly between roughly 0.94 and 9.5 billion PBMCs.

V and J are truncated by 7 bases and 4 bases respectively, leaving an intervening sequence of 10 bases. Per the germline V gene (reference sequence), LNHDA is the CDR1 and SQIVND is the CDR2. The CDR3 measures 12 amino acids from cysteine to phenylalanine. Solely the CDR3 DNA is kept, with 36 bases framed from the first base. The donors were healthy, HIV-negative adults who had no recently reported acute infections or vaccinations. Only Caucasian adults living in Nashville, Tennessee, USA were represented among the donors. CD4+ T cells were enriched through magnetic negative selection, after which naive cells were positively selected on CD45RA and the remaining negative fraction served as the memory subset. After blood collection by leukapheresis, PBMCs were isolated using Ficoll-Histopaque density gradient centrifugation and then cryopreserved in the vapor phase of liquid nitrogen. Analytical flow cytometry was used to check the purity and quantity of every magnetically sorted T cell population. From each sorted fraction, genomic DNA was isolated and quantified by UV absorbance on a Nanodrop 2000c.

Using the deep immunoSEQ assay, TCR CDR3 regions were amplified from genomic DNA by multiplex PCR. Extracted genomic DNA from each cell subset was spread evenly across all wells of several immunoSEQ 96-well plates, with each plate serving as a replicate. For sorted subsets, about 0.2 ug genomic DNA, equal to some 30,000 T cell genomes, was loaded into each replicate PCR. Purified libraries were measured with a Qubit 3.0 fluorometer, size-checked on a Bioanalyzer 2100, and measured again with the KAPA Library Quantification kit. A separate single-read 150-cycle Illumina NextSeq 550 flow cell was used to sequence each immunoSEQ 96-well plate. The original methods were these. Because only junctional sequences without quality scores were contained in the immunoSEQ output, filtering matching that applied to full-length reads could not be performed. Sequences were annotated with PyIR, a Python wrapper for IgBLAST v1.9, and V/J genes and CDR3 were assigned using IMGT germline references. Reads were filtered out if the reads had weak V/J assignments (E-value above 1e-6), no CDR3, stop codons, out-of-frame junctions, or ambiguous translated residues. V3J clonotypes were defined by identical inferred V gene, J gene, and CDR3 amino acid sequence. Percentage overlap between repertoires was computed as shared unique clonotypes divided by the size of the smaller repertoire. Three approaches were used to assess repertoire richness: RTK rarefaction, the Chao1 estimator, and Recon v2.1 estimates of unobserved clonotypes. Generation probabilities were computed with OLGA for all TCRbeta clonotypes obtained by the gDNA method from several donors. TCRdb carries this immuneACCESS record with in-frame sequences only. Its versions omit some clonotypes, under half of them owing to an unresolved V gene in the studies checked, with the rest unexplained. The DNA was the basis for D and trimming; V, J and clone size are from that table. The sample records 600,000 to 700,000 clones, 73% of which are singletons. The top ten hold around 2% of the sample.

General study outcomes and caveats: The genetic and exposure-history diversity represented was limited by the small number of donors. Even with the large sequencing depth, rarefaction of the sorted-subset datasets indicated that sequencing was incomplete. Only blood was sampled, and tissue TCR repertoires likely differ from those in blood. Clonotypes shared by all four sorted-subset donors showed higher generation probabilities than non-shared clonotypes. Pairwise subsampling led to the expectation that sequencing depth would affect the degree of clonotype sharing among donors. Naive subsets generally had larger estimated clonotype richness than memory subsets. When several donors were compared, the shared fraction of clonotypes was around 5% for naive CD4, around 3.6% for naive CD8, more than 2% for memory CD4, and 0.35% to 0.4% for memory CD8.

The rearranged chain carries TRBV19 and TRBJ1-2, with no confident D gene call. The source of this sequence is a woman under 40 in good health. The sequencing sample was made of memory CD4+ T cells sorted from blood. The cell subset or site label, read with the paper, signifies: CD45RA-negative fraction. The DNA sequence is given as TGTGCCAGTACGGAAAACCGCTATGGCTACACCTTC. It translates as CASTENRYGYTF.